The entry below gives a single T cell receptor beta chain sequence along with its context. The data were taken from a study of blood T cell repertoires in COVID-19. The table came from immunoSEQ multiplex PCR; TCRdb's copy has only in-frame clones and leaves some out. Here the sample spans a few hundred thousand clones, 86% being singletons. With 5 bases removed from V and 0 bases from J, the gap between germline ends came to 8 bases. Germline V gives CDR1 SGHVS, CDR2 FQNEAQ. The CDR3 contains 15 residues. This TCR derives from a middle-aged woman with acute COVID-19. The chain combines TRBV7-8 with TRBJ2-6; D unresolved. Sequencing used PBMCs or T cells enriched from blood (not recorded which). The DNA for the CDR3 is TGTGCCAGCAGCCCCGGGTACTCTGGGGCCAACGTCCTGACTTTC. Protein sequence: CASSPGYSGANVLTF.